The next 2 T cell receptor beta chains were all read from a single sample in a study of blood T cell repertoires in COVID-19. TCRdb keeps only in-frame clones here, not all; method: immunoSEQ multiplex PCR. The table lists about 200,000 clones, approximately 80% of them singletons, with 27% in the top ten. Sequenced: peripheral blood. These receptors were taken from a man aged 40-50 years with acute or convalescent COVID-19.

The chain uses TRBV3-1 (or the pseudogene TRBV3-2) and TRBJ2-3; 7 bases align to TRBD1. The V and J ends lost 1 base and 5 bases, in that order; junction bases with no gene match: 9. Germline V gives CDR1 LGHDT, CDR2 YNNKEL (reference sequence). This CDR3 comprises 16 residues. CDR3 sequence (DNA): TGTGCCAGCAGCCAAGGTGGCAGAGGGGGCGGAGATACGCAGTATTTT. This sequence encodes CASSQGGRGGGDTQYF.

The chain recombines TRBV29-1 with TRBJ2-3; D is perhaps TRBD2 (6 bases). Germline CDR1 reads SQVTM; CDR2 reads ANQGSEA. The CDR3 spans 13 residues. V was cut by 7 bases and J by 3 bases, with 14 bases left in between. The CDR3 nucleotides are TGCAGCGAAATGGTCGGGAGTACAGATACGCAGTATTTT. It yields the protein CSEMVGSTDTQYF.